The rows below give T cell receptor beta chains drawn from one sample of a study of shared clonotypes between healthy human individuals. The method was immunoSEQ multiplex PCR; TCRdb's version includes in-frame clones alone and lacks a portion of them. The sample has about 2 million clones; about 95% are singletons. The sample was naive CD8+ T cells sorted from blood. The receptor source for this set is a man younger than 35 in good health. Both conserved end residues are part of each CDR3. D genes are given only for firm matches. The listing skips clone size in some rows; elsewhere it reads once, few, many or a size class.

clone size	V gene	D gene	J gene	CDR3 DNA	CDR3 protein
.	TRBV4-1	TRBD2	TRBJ2-1	TGCGCCAGCAGCCAAGAAGAGGGAGGGCCTGGCAATGAGCAGTTCTTC	CASSQEEGGPGNEQFF
.	TRBV30	.	TRBJ2-7	TGTGCCTGGAGTGTACTAGGGGACTACGAGCAGTACTTC	CAWSVLGDYEQYF
.	TRBV7-9	.	TRBJ1-5	TGTGCCAGCAGCTTGGATGTTATAGTGGGGGTAAGCAATCAGCCCCAGCATTTT	CASSLDVIVGVSNQPQHF
once	TRBV27	.	TRBJ2-1	TGTGCCAGCAGTAAGACAGAGTACAATGAGCAGTTCTTC	CASSKTEYNEQFF
.	TRBV29-1	.	TRBJ2-2	TGCAGCGCAACTCCGATTATGACCGGGGAGCTGTTTTTT	CSATPIMTGELFF
.	TRBV6-6	.	TRBJ1-2	TGTGCCAGCAGTTACTCGACACAACGCGGAAACTATGGCTACACCTTC	CASSYSTQRGNYGYTF
.	TRBV2	TRBD1	TRBJ2-7	TGTGCCAGCAGTAACTTGCCTTGGACAGGGAACTCCTACGAGCAGTACTTC	CASSNLPWTGNSYEQYF
.	TRBV19	TRBD2	TRBJ2-7	TGTGCCAGTACCCCATCCCTAGCGGTCTACGAGCAGTACTTC	CASTPSLAVYEQYF
.	TRBV27	.	TRBJ2-5	TGTGCCAGCAGTTTTGGGGGGACCCAGTACTTC	CASSFGGTQYF
.	TRBV5-6	TRBD2	TRBJ2-2	TGTGCCAGCAGCTTGGAGGAGACTAGCGGCACCGGGGAGCTGTTTTTT	CASSLEETSGTGELFF
.	TRBV6-5	TRBD2	TRBJ2-5	TGTGCCAGCAGCCCCACTAGCGGGCTCCAAGAGACCCAGTACTTC	CASSPTSGLQETQYF
.	TRBV7-9	.	TRBJ1-2	TGTGCCAGCAGCCCCCCGACAGGTTCTTCTACTCTTTTC	CASSPPTGSSTLF
once	TRBV27	.	TRBJ2-2	TGTGCCAGCAGTTTAATGGGCGGGATCACCGGGGAGCTGTTTTTT	CASSLMGGITGELFF
.	TRBV19	.	TRBJ1-2	TGTGCCAGTAGTATAGATCGTCGGGAGGGACCAGCTTTTGGGAGCTACACCTTC	CASSIDRREGPAFGSYTF
.	TRBV28	TRBD2	TRBJ2-2	TGTGCCAGCAGTTTATGGTCAACTAGCGGGTCGAACACCGGGGAGCTGTTTTTT	CASSLWSTSGSNTGELFF
.	TRBV7-8	.	TRBJ2-1	TGTGCCAGCAGCTTTTCAAGTTTTGAGCAGTTCTTC	CASSFSSFEQFF